The 9 T cell receptor beta chains given below trace back to one sample, sequenced in a study of early T cells in non-severe SARS-CoV-2 infection. TCRdb recomputed calls from the 5' RACE reads with MiXCR, one row per CDR3 protein. Found here are around 94,000 distinct CDR3 sequences, around 12% of them singletons; the top ten hold roughly 6.3%. Sequencing was carried out using whole blood. The receptors were gathered from an adult who was a healthcare worker with PCR-confirmed SARS-CoV-2 infection or an uninfected control (not recorded which).

The chain uses TRBV3-1 and TRBJ2-1; D could derive from TRBD1 or TRBD2 (6 bases each). In germline, CDR1 is LGHDT, CDR2 YNNKEL (reference sequence). V was pared by 2 bases and J by 7 bases, with 24 bases between. The CDR3 totals 18 residues. The DNA of the CDR3 is TGTGCCAGCAGCCAAAAAGACGGGGGCCCTAGGCCAAGGAATGAGCAGTTCTTC. It translates to CASSQKDGGPRPRNEQFF.

This clonotype appeared many times. The chain uses TRBV7-9 and TRBJ2-7; a possible D gene is TRBD1 (5 bases). V dropped 2 bases and J dropped 6 bases, with 8 bases sitting between them. Looked up from germline, CDR1 is SEHNR and CDR2 is FQNEAQ (reference sequence). The CDR3 loop spans 12 amino acids. CDR3 protein: CASSLTGLEQYF. In DNA, the CDR3 is TGTGCCAGCAGCTTAACAGGCCTCGAGCAGTACTTC.

Many counts were recorded for this clonotype. The rearrangement links TRBV20-1 to TRBJ2-1, with a possible D match to TRBD2 (5 bases). The V and J ends lost 3 bases and 0 bases respectively, with 15 bases between them. This CDR3 has 16 residues. From germline, CDR1 is DFQATT and CDR2 SNEGSKA (reference sequence). The CDR3 spells CSASDAGRSSYNEQFF. The CDR3 DNA reads TGCAGTGCTAGTGACGCGGGCAGAAGCTCCTACAATGAGCAGTTCTTC.

J is TRBJ2-2 and V is TRBV9, with unresolved D. V was shortened by 4 bases and J by 5 bases, with 9 bases between the two germline ends. Germline assignment: CDR1 SGDLS and CDR2 YYNGEE. This CDR3 has 13 amino acids. CDR3 DNA sequence: TGTGCCAGCAGCCCTCTCAAAACCGGGGAGCTGTTTTTT. It yields the protein CASSPLKTGELFF.

The chain couples TRBV6-1 to TRBJ2-3; 8 bases line up with TRBD2. Trimming at V came to 6 bases and at J to 4 bases, leaving 9 bases not matched to a gene. Germline V gene sequence: CDR1 MNHNS, CDR2 SASEGT. The CDR3 loop spans 15 amino acids. The chain's CDR3 is CASSALAGHPDTQYF. CDR3 in DNA: TGTGCCAGCAGCGCCTTAGCGGGACACCCAGATACGCAGTATTTT.

This clonotype was seen a few times. The CDR3 here is CAISDGYRTYEQYF. CDR3 DNA sequence: TGTGCCATCAGTGATGGCTACCGGACCTACGAGCAGTACTTC. The V gene is TRBV10-3, the J gene TRBJ2-7; D is uncertain. CDR1 and CDR2 from the germline V gene are ENHRY and SYGVKD. The length of the CDR3 is 14 residues. Trimming left V 3 bases short and J 2 bases short, with 11 bases between.

V usage is TRBV12-3 or TRBV12-4 and J usage is TRBJ2-1; D may correspond to TRBD1 or TRBD2 (6 bases each). CDR3 length: 18 residues. V lost 6 bases and J lost 8, with 29 bases in between. The CDR3 DNA reads as TGTGCCAGCAGCGAATTGGGGGCTGCTTCGGCGGGGTTTGATGAGCAGTTCTTC. Translating it yields CASSELGAASAGFDEQFF.

This clonotype was recorded many times. The CDR3 DNA is TGCGCCAGCAGCTTGGGACGGAGCTCCTACGAGCAGTACTTC. Protein: CASSLGRSSYEQYF. This rearrangement joins TRBV5-1 to TRBJ2-7; no definite D call. In germline, CDR1 is SGHRS, CDR2 YFSETQ. The CDR3 has 14 residues. Trimming shortened V by 0 bases and J by 0 bases, and 7 bases separated the two germline ends.

This clonotype was seen a handful of times. This sequence joins TRBV7-4 and TRBJ2-7; maybe TRBD1 (6 bases). This CDR3 is 13 amino acids long. Germline V gene sequence: CDR1 SGHVT, CDR2 SQSDAQ. The ends were cut back, 3 bases at V and 9 bases at J, with 15 bases in the middle. CDR3 nucleotides: TGTGCCAGCAGCTTCACAGGGTCGAAGGGGCAGTACTTC. Translation gives CASSFTGSKGQYF.